This T cell receptor (beta chain) was profiled in a study of regulatory T cells in long-lasting Graves disease. Study conclusions and caveats: With a small sample size, accuracy may have been reduced.

Notes on this clonotype: Its antigen is undetermined.

Trimming removed 5 bases from V and 5 bases from J, with 9 bases in between. The CDR3 runs 12 residues. Germline CDR1 and CDR2: MNHEY and SMNVEV (reference sequence). Time point in this sample: persistent/refractory GD, antithyroid drugs over 5 years with positive TRAb. The TCR library was prepared using RNA isolated from PBMCs. Construction of the TCR beta libraries employed iRepertoire HTBI primers in conjunction with Arm-PCR of CDR3 regions. TCRdb re-called the multiplex PCR reads with MiXCR, one entry per CDR3 protein. The sample carries about 470,000 distinct CDR3 sequences, about 22% recorded once.

The gene calls are TRBV27 and TRBJ2-5; D ambiguous. The source was peripheral blood mononuclear cells (PBMCs), collected when the disease was refractory, from a patient treated with antithyroid drugs. The clonotype originates from a female donor with Graves disease. The CDR3 sequence: CASSKGGETQYF. The CDR3 DNA is TGTGCCAGCAGTAAGGGTGGGGAGACCCAGTACTTC.